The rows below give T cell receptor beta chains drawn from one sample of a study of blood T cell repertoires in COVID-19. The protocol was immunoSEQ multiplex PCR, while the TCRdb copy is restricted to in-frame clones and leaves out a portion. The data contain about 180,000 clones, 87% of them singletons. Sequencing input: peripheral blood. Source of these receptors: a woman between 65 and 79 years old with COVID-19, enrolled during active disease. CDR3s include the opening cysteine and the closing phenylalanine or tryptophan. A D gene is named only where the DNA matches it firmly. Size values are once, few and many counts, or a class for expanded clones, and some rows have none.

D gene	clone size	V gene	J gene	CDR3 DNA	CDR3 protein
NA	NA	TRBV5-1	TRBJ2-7	TGCGCCAGCAGGGAGGAACTCGAGCAGTACTTC	CASREELEQYF
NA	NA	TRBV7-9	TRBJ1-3	TGTGCCAGCAGCCAACTTTCTGGAAACACCATATATTTT	CASSQLSGNTIYF
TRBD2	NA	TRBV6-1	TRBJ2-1	TGTGCCAGCAGTGAAGCGGGACTAGCGGCAACCAATGAGCAGTTCTTC	CASSEAGLAATNEQFF
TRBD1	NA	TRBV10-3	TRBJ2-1	TGTGCCATCAGAGACGCAACGGGACAGGGCGTAAACAATGAGCAGTTCTTC	CAIRDATGQGVNNEQFF
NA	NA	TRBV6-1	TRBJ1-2	TGTGCCAGCAGTGAATTGCAGATCTATGGCTACACCTTC	CASSELQIYGYTF
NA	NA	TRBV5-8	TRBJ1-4	TGTGCCAGCAGCTTGGCCTTGTCCGTTAATGAAAAACTGTTTTTT	CASSLALSVNEKLFF
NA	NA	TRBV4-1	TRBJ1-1	TGCGCCAGCAGCCAACACTGGAGGGGAGGGAACACTGAAGCTTTCTTT	CASSQHWRGGNTEAFF
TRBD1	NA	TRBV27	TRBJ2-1	TGTGCCAGCAACCCCCGGGACAGGTCGAACAATGAGCAGTTCTTC	CASNPRDRSNNEQFF
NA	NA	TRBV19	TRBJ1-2	TGTGCCAGTCTCTCCGGGGGGGGATACCGCGGCTACACCTTC	CASLSGGGYRGYTF
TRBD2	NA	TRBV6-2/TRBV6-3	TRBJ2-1	TGTGCCAGCAGTTATGGGGGGAGGGGCAATGAGCAGTTCTTC	CASSYGGRGNEQFF
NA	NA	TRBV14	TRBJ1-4	TGTGCCAGCAGCTCCCAGGGCATGGATGAAAAACTGTTTTTT	CASSSQGMDEKLFF
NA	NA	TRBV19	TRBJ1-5	TGTGCCAGTAGTATAGTAGGGGGTGGCAATCAGCCCCAGCATTTT	CASSIVGGGNQPQHF
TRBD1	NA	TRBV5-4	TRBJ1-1	TGTGCCAGCAGCTTGAGGCAGGGGGCCTATACTGAAGCTTTCTTT	CASSLRQGAYTEAFF
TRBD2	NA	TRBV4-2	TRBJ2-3	TGTGCCAGCAACCGGAGGCTAGCGGGAGTGTCAGATACGCAGTATTTT	CASNRRLAGVSDTQYF
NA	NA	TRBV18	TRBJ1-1	TGTGCCAGCTCACCACCCGGGGTTACTGAAGCTTTCTTT	CASSPPGVTEAFF
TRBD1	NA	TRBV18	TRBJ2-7	TGTGCCAGCTCACCCCTACAGGGGTACAGATACGAGCAGTACTTC	CASSPLQGYRYEQYF
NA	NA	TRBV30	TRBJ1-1	TGTGCCTGGAGTAGGACAGAGGCTTTCTTT	CAWSRTEAFF
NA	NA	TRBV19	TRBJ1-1	TGTGCCAGTAGTCCGGGGTACACTGAAGCTTTCTTT	CASSPGYTEAFF
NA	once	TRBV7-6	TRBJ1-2	TGTGCCAGCAGCTTAGCTGGAACAGATAACTATGGCTACACCTTC	CASSLAGTDNYGYTF
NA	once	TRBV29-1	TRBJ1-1	TGCAGCTCAGGGCGGCACACTGAAGCTTTCTTT	CSSGRHTEAFF
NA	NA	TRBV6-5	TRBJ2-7	TGTGCCAGCAGTACGACCGGGACTGGCTACGAGCAGTACTTC	CASSTTGTGYEQYF
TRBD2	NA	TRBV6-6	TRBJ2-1	TGTGCCAGCAGTCAAACTAGCGGGAGGAGCAATGAGCAGTTCTTC	CASSQTSGRSNEQFF
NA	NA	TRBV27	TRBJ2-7	TGTGCCAGCAACTCTCGCGGGCAGGCGGCCTACGAGCAGTACTTC	CASNSRGQAAYEQYF
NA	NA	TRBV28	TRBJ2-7	TGTGCCAGCTATGCTAGCGTGACCTACGAGCAGTACTTC	CASYASVTYEQYF
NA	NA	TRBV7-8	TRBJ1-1	TGTGCCAGCAGCTTAGATAGGAACACTGAAGCTTTCTTT	CASSLDRNTEAFF
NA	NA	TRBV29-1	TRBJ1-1	TGCAGCGTTGACCTAACAGGTACAGAAGCTTTCTTT	CSVDLTGTEAFF
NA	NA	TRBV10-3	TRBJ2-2	TGTGCCATCAGTGAGTCTGGCGGGAAGAACACCGGGGAGCTGTTTTTT	CAISESGGKNTGELFF
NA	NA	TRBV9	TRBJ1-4	TGTGCCAGCAGTATAGATCCAGGCAGTAATGAAAAACTGTTTTTT	CASSIDPGSNEKLFF
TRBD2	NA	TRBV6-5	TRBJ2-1	TGTGCCAGCAGTTACTCTAGCGGGAGGGCCAATGAGCAGTTCTTC	CASSYSSGRANEQFF
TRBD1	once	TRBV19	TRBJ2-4	TGTGCCAGTAGTATATCCTCGGTTGGGACAGAAAACATTCAGTACTTC	CASSISSVGTENIQYF
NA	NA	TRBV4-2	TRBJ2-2	TGTGCCAGCAGCCAAGTCAGCGGGTCGAACACCGGGGAGCTGTTTTTT	CASSQVSGSNTGELFF
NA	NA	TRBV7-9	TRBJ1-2	TGTGCCAGCAGCTTAGGACCAGGGTATGGCTACACCTTC	CASSLGPGYGYTF
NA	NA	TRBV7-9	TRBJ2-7	TGTGCCAGCAGCCGACAGGATTACGAGCAGTACTTC	CASSRQDYEQYF
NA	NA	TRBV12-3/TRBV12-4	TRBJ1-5	TGTGCCAGCAGTTTTTCTGATCAGCCCCAGCATTTT	CASSFSDQPQHF
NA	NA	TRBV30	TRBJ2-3	TGTGCCTGGAGTGGAGGAGGGAACACAGATACGCAGTATTTT	CAWSGGGNTDTQYF
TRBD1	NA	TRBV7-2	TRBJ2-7	TGTGCCAGCAGCTTAGACAGGGGTTACGAGCAGTACTTC	CASSLDRGYEQYF
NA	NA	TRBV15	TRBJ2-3	TGTGCCACCAGCCCTAGCGCGACTAGCACAGATACGCAGTATTTT	CATSPSATSTDTQYF
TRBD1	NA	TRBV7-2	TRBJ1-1	TGTGCCAGCAGCACAGACAGGGGAAGCACTGAAGCTTTCTTT	CASSTDRGSTEAFF
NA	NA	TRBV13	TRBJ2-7	TGTGCCAGCACCCGACATACCGATTACGAGCAGTACTTC	CASTRHTDYEQYF
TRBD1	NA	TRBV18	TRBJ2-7	TGTGCCAGCTCACCTAGGACAGGGAGCTCCTACGAGCAGTACTTC	CASSPRTGSSYEQYF
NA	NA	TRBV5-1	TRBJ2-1	TGCGCCAGCAGCCGGGACACCTACAATGAGCAGTTCTTC	CASSRDTYNEQFF
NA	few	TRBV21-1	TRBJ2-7	TGTGCCAGCAGCAAAGCTAGCGCTCACCTCTCCTACGAGCAGTACTTC	CASSKASAHLSYEQYF
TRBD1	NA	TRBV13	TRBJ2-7	TGTGCCAGCAGCCTTGGGCCTCAGGGGGACTACGAGCAGTACTTC	CASSLGPQGDYEQYF
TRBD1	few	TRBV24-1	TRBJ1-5	TGTGCCACCTGGGACAGGAACAATCAGCCCCAGCATTTT	CATWDRNNQPQHF
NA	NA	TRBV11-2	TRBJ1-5	TGTGCCAGCAGCTCTAACAATCAGCCCCAGCATTTT	CASSSNNQPQHF
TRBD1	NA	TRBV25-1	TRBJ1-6	TGTGCCAGCAGTGAATATGGGACAGGGGATAATTCACCCCTCCACTTT	CASSEYGTGDNSPLHF
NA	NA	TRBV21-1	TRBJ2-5	TGTGCCAGCAGCAAAGATACCTGGGGCCTACAAGAGACCCAGTACTTC	CASSKDTWGLQETQYF
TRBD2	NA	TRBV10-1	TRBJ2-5	TGCGCCAGCAGTCAACTAGGACTAGCGGCCCAGTACTTC	CASSQLGLAAQYF
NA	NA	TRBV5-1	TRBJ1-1	TGCGCCAGCAGCTCCAGGGGTCCTGAAGCTTTCTTT	CASSSRGPEAFF
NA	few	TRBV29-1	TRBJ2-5	TGCAGCGTAGAGACGGGGACCCAGTACTTC	CSVETGTQYF
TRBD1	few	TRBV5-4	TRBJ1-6	TGTGCCAGCAGCCTGGACAGGGCGTATGCTTCACCCCTCCACTTT	CASSLDRAYASPLHF
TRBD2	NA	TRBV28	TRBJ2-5	TGTGCTACCGGGAAGGCTAGCGGGAGTGTGGAGACCCAGTACTTC	CATGKASGSVETQYF
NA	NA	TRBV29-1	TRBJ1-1	TGCAGCGGACAGCTGAACACTGAAGCTTTCTTT	CSGQLNTEAFF
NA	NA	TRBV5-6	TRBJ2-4	TGTGCCAGCAGCCGGGGATCCGACCTAGCCAAAAACATTCAGTACTTC	CASSRGSDLAKNIQYF
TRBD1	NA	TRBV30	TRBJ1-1	TGTGCCTGGAGTCCAAATCTTGGGACAGACACTGAAGCTTTCTTT	CAWSPNLGTDTEAFF